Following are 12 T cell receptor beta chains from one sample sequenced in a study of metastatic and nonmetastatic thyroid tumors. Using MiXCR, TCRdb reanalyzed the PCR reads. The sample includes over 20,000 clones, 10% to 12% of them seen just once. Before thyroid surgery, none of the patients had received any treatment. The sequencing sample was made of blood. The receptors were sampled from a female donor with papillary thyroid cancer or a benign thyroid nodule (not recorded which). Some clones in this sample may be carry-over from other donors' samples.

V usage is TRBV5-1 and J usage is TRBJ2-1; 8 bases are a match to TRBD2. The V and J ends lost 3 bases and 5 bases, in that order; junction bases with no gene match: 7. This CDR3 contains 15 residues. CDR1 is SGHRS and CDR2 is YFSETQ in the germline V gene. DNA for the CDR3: TGCGCCAGCAGCTCGAGCGGGAGTGGGAACAATGAGCAGTTCTTC. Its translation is CASSSSGSGNNEQFF.

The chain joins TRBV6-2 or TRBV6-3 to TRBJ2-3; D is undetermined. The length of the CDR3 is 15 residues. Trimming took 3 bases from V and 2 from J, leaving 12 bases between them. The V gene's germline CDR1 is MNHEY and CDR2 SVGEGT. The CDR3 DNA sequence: TGTGCCAGCAGTTATAGGAGTCTTCTCACAGATACGCAGTATTTT. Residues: CASSYRSLLTDTQYF.

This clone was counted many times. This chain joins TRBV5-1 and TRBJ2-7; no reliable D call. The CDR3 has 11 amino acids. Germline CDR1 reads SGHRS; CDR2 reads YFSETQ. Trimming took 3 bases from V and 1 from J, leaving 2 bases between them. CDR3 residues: CASSYSYEQYF. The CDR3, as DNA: TGCGCCAGCAGCTATTCCTACGAGCAGTACTTC.

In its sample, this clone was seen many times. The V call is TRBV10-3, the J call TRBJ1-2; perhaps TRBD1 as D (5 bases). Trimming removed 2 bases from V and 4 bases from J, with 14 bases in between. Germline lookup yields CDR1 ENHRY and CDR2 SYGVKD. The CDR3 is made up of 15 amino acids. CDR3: CAISELERGGYGYTF. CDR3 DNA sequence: TGTGCCATCAGTGAGCTGGAACGCGGGGGCTATGGCTACACCTTC.

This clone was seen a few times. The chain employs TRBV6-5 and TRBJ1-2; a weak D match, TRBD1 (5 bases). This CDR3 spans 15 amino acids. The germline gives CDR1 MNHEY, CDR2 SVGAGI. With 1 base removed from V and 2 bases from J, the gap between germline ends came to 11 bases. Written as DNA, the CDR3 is TGTGCCAGCAGTTACTACAGAACAGGAAACTATGGCTACACCTTC. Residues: CASSYYRTGNYGYTF.

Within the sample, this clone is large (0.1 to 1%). As DNA, the CDR3 is TGTGCCACCAGTGACCTAGCGGGAGGTGACACCGGGGAGCTGTTTTTT. It encodes CATSDLAGGDTGELFF. The chain carries TRBV24-1 and TRBJ2-2; 11 bases agree with TRBD2. V shed 4 bases, J shed 3 bases, and the junction held 3 bases outside the gene matches. Germline V CDR1 and CDR2: KGHDR, SFDVKD. There are 16 residues in the CDR3.

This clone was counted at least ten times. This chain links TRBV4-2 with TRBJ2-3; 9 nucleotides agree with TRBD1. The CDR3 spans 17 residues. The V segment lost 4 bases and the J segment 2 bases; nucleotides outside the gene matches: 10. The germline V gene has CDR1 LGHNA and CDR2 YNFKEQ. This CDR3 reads CASSRGDRVDLTDTQYF. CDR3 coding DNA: TGTGCCAGCAGCCGGGGGGACAGGGTCGACCTCACAGATACGCAGTATTTT.

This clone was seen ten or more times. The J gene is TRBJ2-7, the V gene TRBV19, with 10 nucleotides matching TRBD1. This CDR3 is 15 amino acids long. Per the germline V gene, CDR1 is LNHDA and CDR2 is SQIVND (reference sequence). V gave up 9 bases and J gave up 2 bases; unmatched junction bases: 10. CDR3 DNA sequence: TGTGCCAGCAGCCTCCAGGGACAGGGGACCTACGAGCAGTACTTC. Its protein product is CASSLQGQGTYEQYF.

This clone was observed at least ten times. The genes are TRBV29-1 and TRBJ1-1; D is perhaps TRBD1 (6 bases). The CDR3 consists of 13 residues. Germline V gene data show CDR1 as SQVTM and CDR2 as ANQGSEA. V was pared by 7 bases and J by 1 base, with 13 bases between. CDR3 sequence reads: CSGRGGGNTEAFF. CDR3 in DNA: TGCAGCGGACGGGGAGGGGGGAACACTGAAGCTTTCTTT.

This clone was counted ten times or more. The CDR3 loop is CASSHLGGTDTQYF. CDR3 DNA: TGTGCCAGCAGCCACTTGGGGGGCACAGATACGCAGTATTTT. The gene calls are TRBV7-9 and TRBJ2-3, with D perhaps being TRBD1 or TRBD2 (5 bases each). CDR1 is SEHNR and CDR2 is FQNEAQ in the germline V gene (reference sequence). The CDR3 totals 14 residues. V lost 5 bases to trimming and J lost 1 base, with 10 bases between them.

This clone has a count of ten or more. The CDR3 DNA sequence: TGTGCCAGCAGGTGGACAGTTGAGCAAGAGACCCAGTACTTC. It is translated as CASRWTVEQETQYF. The chain carries TRBV11-2 and TRBJ2-5, with D possibly being TRBD1 (6 bases). The CDR3 extends over 14 amino acids. Deletions cut 6 bases from V and 2 bases from J, with 13 bases between. From germline, CDR1 is SGHAT and CDR2 FQNNGV.

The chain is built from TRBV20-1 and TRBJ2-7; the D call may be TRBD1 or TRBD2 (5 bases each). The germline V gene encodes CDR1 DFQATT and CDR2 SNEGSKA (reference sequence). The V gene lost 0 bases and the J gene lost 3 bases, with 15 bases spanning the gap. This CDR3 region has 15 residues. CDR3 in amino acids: CSARDDGGDYYEQYF. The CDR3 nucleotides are TGCAGTGCTAGAGATGATGGGGGAGACTACTACGAGCAGTACTTC.